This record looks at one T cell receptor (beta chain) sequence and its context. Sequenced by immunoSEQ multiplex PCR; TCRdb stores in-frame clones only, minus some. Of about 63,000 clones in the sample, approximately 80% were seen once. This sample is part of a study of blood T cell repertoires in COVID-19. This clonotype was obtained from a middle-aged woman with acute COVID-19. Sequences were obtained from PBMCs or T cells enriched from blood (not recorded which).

The CDR3 region has the DNA TGTGCCAGCAGCTTGTCAGGACAGCTTTATGGCTACACCTTC. Its translation is CASSLSGQLYGYTF. The rearrangement uses TRBV5-5 and TRBJ1-2; TRBD1 is a possible D gene (6 bases). Germline V gene sequence: CDR1 SGHKS, CDR2 YYEKEE (reference sequence). The CDR3 is 14 amino acids. With 1 base removed from V and 5 bases from J, the gap between germline ends came to 12 bases.